This paragraph covers one T cell receptor beta chain sequence. Its matching antigen is unknown. The record originates from a study of cytotoxic CD8 clonotypes in ibrutinib-treated CLL. Overall study findings and caveats: Sampling times, which were not matched between the groups, differed between sustained-remission patients and progressing patients. Private clonotypes, not public ones, expanded at ibrutinib response. Baseline clonality exceeded age-matched healthy donors and tracked circulating CD8+ T-cell counts.

Here immunoSEQ multiplex PCR was the method, and the copy in TCRdb shows in-frame clones only, minus some. The sample includes roughly 200,000 clones, roughly 79% of them seen just once. The receptor comes from a human donor with chronic lymphocytic leukemia. This specimen was PBMCs, taken after 12 months of ibrutinib treatment.

The CDR3: CASSQEYGLYEQYF. In DNA form, the CDR3 reads TGTGCCAGCAGCCAAGAGTACGGGCTCTACGAGCAGTACTTC. The gene calls are TRBV4-2 and TRBJ2-7, with D unclear. Trimming stripped 0 bases from V and 3 bases from J, with 9 bases between. The CDR3 is 14 amino acids. Germline CDR1 and CDR2: LGHNA and YNFKEQ.